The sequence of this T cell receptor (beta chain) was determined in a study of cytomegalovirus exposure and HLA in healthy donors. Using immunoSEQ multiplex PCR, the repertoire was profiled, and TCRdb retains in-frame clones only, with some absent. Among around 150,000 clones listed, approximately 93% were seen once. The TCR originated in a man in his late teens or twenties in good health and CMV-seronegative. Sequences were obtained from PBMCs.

CDR3 region: CASSLLTSGPGELFF. The CDR3 nucleotides are TGTGCCAGCAGCTTATTGACTAGCGGCCCCGGGGAGCTGTTTTTT. J is TRBJ2-2 and V is TRBV7-2; 9 nucleotides line up with TRBD2. From germline, CDR1 is SGHTA and CDR2 FQGNSA. The CDR3 is 15 residues long. The ends lost 2 bases at V and 6 bases at J; junction bases unmatched: 4.